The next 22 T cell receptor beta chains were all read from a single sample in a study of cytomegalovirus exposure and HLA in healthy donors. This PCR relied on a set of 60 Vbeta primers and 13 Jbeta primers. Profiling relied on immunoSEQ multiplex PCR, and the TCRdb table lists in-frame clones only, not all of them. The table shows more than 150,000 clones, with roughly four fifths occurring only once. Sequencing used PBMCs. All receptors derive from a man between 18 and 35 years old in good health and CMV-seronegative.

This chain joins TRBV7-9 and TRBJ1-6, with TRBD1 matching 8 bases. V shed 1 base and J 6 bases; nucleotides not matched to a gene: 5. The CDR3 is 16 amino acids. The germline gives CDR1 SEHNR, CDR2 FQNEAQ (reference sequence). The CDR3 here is CASSLGFTGGNSPLHF. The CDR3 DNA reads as TGTGCCAGCAGCTTAGGATTTACAGGGGGTAATTCACCCCTCCACTTT.

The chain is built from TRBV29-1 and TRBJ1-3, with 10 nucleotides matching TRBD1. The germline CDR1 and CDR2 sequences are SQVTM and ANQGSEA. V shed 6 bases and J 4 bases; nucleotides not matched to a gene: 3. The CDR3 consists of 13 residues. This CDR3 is CSVRDRGGNTIYF. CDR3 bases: TGCAGCGTAAGGGACAGGGGCGGAAACACCATATATTTT.

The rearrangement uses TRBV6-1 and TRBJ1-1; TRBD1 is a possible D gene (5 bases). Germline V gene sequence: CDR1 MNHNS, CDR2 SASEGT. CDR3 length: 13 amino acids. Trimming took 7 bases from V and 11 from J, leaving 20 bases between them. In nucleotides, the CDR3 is TGTGCCAGCACCCGGGGGGGGGACCTCTCCGCTTTCTTT. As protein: CASTRGGDLSAFF.

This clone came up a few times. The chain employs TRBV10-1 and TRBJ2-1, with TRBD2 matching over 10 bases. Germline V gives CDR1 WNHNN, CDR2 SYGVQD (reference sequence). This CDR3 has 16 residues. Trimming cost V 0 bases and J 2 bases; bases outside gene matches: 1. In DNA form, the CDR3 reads TGCGCCAGCAGTGAGTCAACTAGCGGGGCCTACAATGAGCAGTTCTTC. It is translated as CASSESTSGAYNEQFF.

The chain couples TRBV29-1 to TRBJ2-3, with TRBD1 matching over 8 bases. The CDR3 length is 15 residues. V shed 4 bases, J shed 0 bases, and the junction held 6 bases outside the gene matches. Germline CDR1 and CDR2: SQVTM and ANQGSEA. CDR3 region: CSVVGQGISTDTQYF. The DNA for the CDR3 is TGCAGCGTTGTAGGACAGGGCATCAGCACAGATACGCAGTATTTT.

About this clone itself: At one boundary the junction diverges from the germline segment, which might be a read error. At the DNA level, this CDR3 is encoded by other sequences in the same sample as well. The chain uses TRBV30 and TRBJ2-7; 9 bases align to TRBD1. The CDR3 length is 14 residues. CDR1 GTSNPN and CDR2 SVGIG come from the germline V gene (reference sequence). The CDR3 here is CAWIGQGSSYEQYF. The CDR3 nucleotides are TGCGCCTGGATCGGACAGGGGTCCTCCTACGAGCAGTACTTC.

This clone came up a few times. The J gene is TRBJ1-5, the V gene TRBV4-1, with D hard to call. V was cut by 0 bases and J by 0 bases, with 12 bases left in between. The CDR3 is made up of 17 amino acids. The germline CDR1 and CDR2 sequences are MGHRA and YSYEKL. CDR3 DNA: TGCGCCAGCAGCCAAGAGGGAGGGTACGATAGCAATCAGCCCCAGCATTTT. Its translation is CASSQEGGYDSNQPQHF.

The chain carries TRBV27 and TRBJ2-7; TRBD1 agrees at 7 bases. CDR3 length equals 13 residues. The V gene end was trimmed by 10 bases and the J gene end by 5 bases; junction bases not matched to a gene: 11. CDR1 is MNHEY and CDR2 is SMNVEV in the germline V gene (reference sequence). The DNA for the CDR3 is TGTGCCAACCAGAGAAGGGGGCTCCACGAGCAGTACTTC. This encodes CANQRRGLHEQYF.

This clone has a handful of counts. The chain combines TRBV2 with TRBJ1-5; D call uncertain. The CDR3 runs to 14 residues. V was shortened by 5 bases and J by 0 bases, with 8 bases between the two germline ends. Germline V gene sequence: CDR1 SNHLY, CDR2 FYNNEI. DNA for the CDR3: TGTGCCAGCAGTTTCGAGGATAGCAATCAGCCCCAGCATTTT. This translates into CASSFEDSNQPQHF.

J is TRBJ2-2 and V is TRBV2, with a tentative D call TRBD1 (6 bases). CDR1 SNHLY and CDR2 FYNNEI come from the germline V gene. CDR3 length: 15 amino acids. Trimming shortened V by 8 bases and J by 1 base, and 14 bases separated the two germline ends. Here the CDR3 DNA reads TGTGCCAGCTCCTATACAGGGAGGAACACCGGGGAGCTGTTTTTT. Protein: CASSYTGRNTGELFF.

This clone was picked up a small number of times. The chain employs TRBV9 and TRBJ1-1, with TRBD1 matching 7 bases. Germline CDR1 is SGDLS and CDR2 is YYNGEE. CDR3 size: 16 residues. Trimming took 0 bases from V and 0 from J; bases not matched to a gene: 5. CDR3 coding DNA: TGTGCCAGCAGCGTAGGACAGGGCGTGATGAACACTGAAGCTTTCTTT. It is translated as CASSVGQGVMNTEAFF. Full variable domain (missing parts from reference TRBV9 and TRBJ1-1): DSGVTQTPKHLITATGQRVTLRCSPRSGDLSVYWYQQSLDQGLQFLIQYYNGEERAKGNILERFSAQQFPDLHSELNLSSLELGDSALYFCASSVGQGVMNTEAFFGQGTRLTVV.

The CDR3 coding sequence is TGTGCCAGCAGTTTGCTTTTTAGGAACACTGAAGCTTTCTTT. This codes for CASSLLFRNTEAFF. The chain employs TRBV27 and TRBJ1-1; D gene unclear. The CDR3 length is 14 residues. V was trimmed by 3 bases and J by 1 base, leaving 9 bases between them. Germline lookup yields CDR1 MNHEY and CDR2 SMNVEV (reference sequence).

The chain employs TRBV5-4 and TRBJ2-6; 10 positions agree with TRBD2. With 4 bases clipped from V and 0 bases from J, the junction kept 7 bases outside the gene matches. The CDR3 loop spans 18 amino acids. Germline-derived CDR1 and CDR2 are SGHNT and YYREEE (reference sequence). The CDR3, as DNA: TGTGCCAGCAGCGAGGGGACTAGCGCCTTCTCTGGGGCCAACGTCCTGACTTTC. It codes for CASSEGTSAFSGANVLTF.

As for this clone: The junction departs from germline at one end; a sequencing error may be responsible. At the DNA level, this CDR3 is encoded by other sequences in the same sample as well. The CDR3 reads CASKERLTSDTQYF. CDR3 DNA sequence: TGTGCCAGCAAAGAGAGGTTAACCTCAGACACGCAGTATTTT. The chain uses TRBV2 and TRBJ2-3; D is ambiguous. CDR1 and CDR2 (germline): SNHLY, FYNNEI. The CDR3 length is 14 residues. Full variable domain (rest looked up from reference TRBV2 and TRBJ2-3): EPEVTQTPSHQVTQMGQEVILRCVPISNHLYFYWYRQILGQKVEFLVSFYNNEISEKSEIFDDQFSVERPDGSNFTLKIRSTKLEDSAMYFCASKERLTSDTQYFGPGTRLTVL.

The CDR3 spells CASSQEGTGVLGNTIYF. In nucleotides, the CDR3 is TGCGCCAGCAGCCAAGAGGGGACAGGGGTGCTCGGAAACACCATATATTTT. The chain carries TRBV4-1 and TRBJ1-3; 10 nucleotides line up with TRBD1. Germline V gene sequence: CDR1 MGHRA, CDR2 YSYEKL. Unmatched junction bases numbered 6, after V lost 0 bases and J lost 4 bases. The CDR3 sequence is 17 residues long.

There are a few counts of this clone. The CDR3 bases are TGTGCCACCAGCGGGGGGTCCCAAGAGACCCAGTACTTC. It specifies CATSGGSQETQYF. The chain links TRBV15 to TRBJ2-5, with D perhaps TRBD2 (6 bases). CDR1 is LNHNV and CDR2 is YYDKDF in the germline V gene (reference sequence). This CDR3 is 13 amino acids long. V was cut by 5 bases and J by 1 base, with 8 bases left in between.

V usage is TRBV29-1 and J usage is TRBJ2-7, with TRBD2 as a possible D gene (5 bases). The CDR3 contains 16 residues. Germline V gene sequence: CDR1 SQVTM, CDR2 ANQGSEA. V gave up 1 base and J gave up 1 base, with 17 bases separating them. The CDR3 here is CSVEGQPGSTSYEQYF. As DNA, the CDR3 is TGCAGCGTTGAAGGCCAGCCGGGGTCAACTTCCTACGAGCAGTACTTC.

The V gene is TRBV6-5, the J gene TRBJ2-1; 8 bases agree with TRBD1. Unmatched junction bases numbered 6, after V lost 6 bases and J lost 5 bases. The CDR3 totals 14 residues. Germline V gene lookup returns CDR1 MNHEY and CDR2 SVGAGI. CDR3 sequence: CASRPTGANNEQFF. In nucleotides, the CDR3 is TGTGCCAGCAGGCCGACAGGGGCCAACAATGAGCAGTTCTTC.

The DNA of the CDR3 is TGTGCCAGCAGTTCCCCCGGGGAGGTCATTCAGTACTTC. Its translation is CASSSPGEVIQYF. The chain combines TRBV7-9 with TRBJ2-4; TRBD2 might be the D (6 bases). The CDR3 is 13 amino acids. Germline V lookup: CDR1 SEHNR, CDR2 FQNEAQ (reference sequence). V gave up 6 bases and J gave up 9 bases, with 15 bases separating them.

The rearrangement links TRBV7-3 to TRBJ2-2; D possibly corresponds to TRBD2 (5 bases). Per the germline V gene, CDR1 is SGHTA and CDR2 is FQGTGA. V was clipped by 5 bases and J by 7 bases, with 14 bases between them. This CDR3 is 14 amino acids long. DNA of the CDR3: TGTGCCAGCAGCCGCGGGTTGGGGAACGGGGAGCTGTTTTTT. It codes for CASSRGLGNGELFF.

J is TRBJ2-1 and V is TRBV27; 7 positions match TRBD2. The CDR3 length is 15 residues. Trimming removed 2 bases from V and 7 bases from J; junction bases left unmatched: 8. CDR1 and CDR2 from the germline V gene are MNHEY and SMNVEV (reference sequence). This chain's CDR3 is CASSLAPTSVNEQFF. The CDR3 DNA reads TGTGCCAGCAGTTTAGCCCCCACTAGCGTGAATGAGCAGTTCTTC.

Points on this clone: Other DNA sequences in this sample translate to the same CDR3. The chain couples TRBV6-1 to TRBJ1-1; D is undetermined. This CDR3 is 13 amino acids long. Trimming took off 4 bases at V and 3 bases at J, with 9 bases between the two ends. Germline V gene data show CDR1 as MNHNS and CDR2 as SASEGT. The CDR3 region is CASSVEVYTEAFF. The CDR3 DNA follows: TGTGCCAGCAGTGTTGAGGTATACACTGAAGCTTTCTTT.